Listed here are 4 T cell receptor beta chains from one sample, sequenced in a study of cytomegalovirus exposure and HLA in healthy donors. The PCR ran on 60 Vbeta and 13 Jbeta primers. Sequenced by immunoSEQ multiplex PCR; TCRdb stores in-frame clones only, minus some. The sample yields over 110,000 clones, 82% seen once. Sample: PBMCs. The receptors derive from a male donor in good health and CMV-seronegative.

The chain is built from TRBV4-1 and TRBJ1-6; D is uncertain. Trimming cost V 2 bases and J 10 bases, with 6 bases left between them. The CDR3 consists of 12 residues. Germline loops: CDR1 MGHRA, CDR2 YSYEKL. The CDR3 is CASSQPLSPLHF. The CDR3 DNA reads as TGCGCCAGCAGCCAACCTTTGTCACCCCTCCACTTT.

The rearrangement uses TRBV5-1 and TRBJ2-1; TRBD2 agrees at 15 bases. Germline CDR1 reads SGHRS; CDR2 reads YFSETQ. Losses at the gene ends were 4 bases for V and 3 bases for J; bases not matched to a gene: 2. The CDR3 has 16 residues. CDR3 sequence reads: CASSLGLAGGYNEQFF. CDR3 in DNA: TGCGCCAGCAGCCTGGGACTAGCGGGAGGCTACAATGAGCAGTTCTTC. Complete variable domain (other parts from reference TRBV5-1 and TRBJ2-1): KAGVTQTPRYLIKTRGQQVTLSCSPISGHRSVSWYQQTPGQGLQFLFEYFSETQRNKGNFPGRFSGRQFSNSRSEMNVSTLELGDSALYLCASSLGLAGGYNEQFFGPGTRLTVL.

This chain connects TRBV27 to TRBJ1-1; the D gene is possibly TRBD1 (5 bases). The CDR3 length is 14 residues. Germline CDR1 reads MNHEY; CDR2 reads SMNVEV (reference sequence). Trimming left V 0 bases short and J 3 bases short, with 8 bases between. In DNA, the CDR3 is TGTGCCAGCAGTTTATCGAAAGGGGACACTGAAGCTTTCTTT. Its translation: CASSLSKGDTEAFF.

This clone appeared a single time. This chain links TRBV9 with TRBJ2-7; D is possibly TRBD2 (5 bases). V gave up 3 bases and J gave up 3 bases, with 13 bases separating them. The CDR3 is 14 amino acids. Looked up from germline, CDR1 is SGDLS and CDR2 is YYNGEE. The CDR3 sequence is CASSAEGAGYEQYF. As DNA, the CDR3 is TGTGCCAGCAGCGCCGAGGGTGCCGGCTACGAGCAGTACTTC.